The entry below gives a single T cell receptor beta chain sequence along with its context. Its antigen is unidentified. Produced via immunoSEQ multiplex PCR; TCRdb's table is partial and in-frame only. The profile shows 330,000 or so clones, 70% to 90% of them singletons. This specimen comes from a study of cytomegalovirus exposure and HLA in healthy donors. In the study overall: It was reported in a later analysis that the 120 or so validation repertoires used the same platform as the 666 first-cohort repertoires.

Study-level points and caveats: A few chains tied to CMV proved CMV antigen-specific in vitro. In the 130 or so validation repertoires, a later analysis found that first-cohort TCR clusters tended to co-occur.

Sequenced: PBMCs. The clonotype comes from a woman between 18 and 29 years old in good health and CMV-seronegative.

For the CDR3, the DNA is TGTGCCACCAGCAGAGAGGCAGAAGGCTACACCTTC. Amino acids: CATSREAEGYTF. The rearrangement links TRBV15 to TRBJ1-2; D not certain. The length of the CDR3 is 12 residues. CDR1 LNHNV and CDR2 YYDKDF come from the germline V gene (reference sequence). Trimming pared 0 bases from V and 8 bases from J, leaving 7 bases between. Full variable domain (remainder filled in from reference TRBV15 and TRBJ1-2): DAMVIQNPRYQVTQFGKPVTLSCSQTLNHNVMYWYQQKSSQAPKLLFHYYDKDFNNEADTPDNFQSRRPNTSFCFLDIRSPGLGDTAMYLCATSREAEGYTFGSGTRLTVV.